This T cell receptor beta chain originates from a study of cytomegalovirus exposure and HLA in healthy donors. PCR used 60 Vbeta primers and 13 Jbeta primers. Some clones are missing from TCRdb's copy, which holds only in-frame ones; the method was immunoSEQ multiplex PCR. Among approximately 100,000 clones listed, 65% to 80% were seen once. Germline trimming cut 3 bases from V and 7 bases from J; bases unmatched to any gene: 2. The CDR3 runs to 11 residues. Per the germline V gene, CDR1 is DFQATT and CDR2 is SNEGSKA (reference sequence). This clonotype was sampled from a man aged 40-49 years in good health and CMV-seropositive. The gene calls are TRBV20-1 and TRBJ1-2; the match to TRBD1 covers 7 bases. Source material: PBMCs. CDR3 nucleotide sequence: TGCAGTGCTAGCAGGGGGTCTGGCTACACCTTC. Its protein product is CSASRGSGYTF.